The TCR beta chain under discussion was sequenced for a study of shared clonotypes between healthy human individuals. The ends lost 1 base at V and 3 bases at J; junction bases unmatched: 4. The germline V gene has CDR1 SGHNT and CDR2 YYREEE (reference sequence). There are 14 residues in the CDR3. TCRdb keeps only in-frame clones here, not all; method: immunoSEQ multiplex PCR. The table lists a few million clones, approximately 93% of them singletons, with about 0.39% in the top ten. With regard to this clone: The sample holds other DNA sequences that translate to the same CDR3.

V is TRBV5-4 and J is TRBJ2-7; TRBD1 matches 7 bases. The source is a man aged 18 to 30 in good health. Some clones in this sample may be carry-over from other donors' samples. The sample taken for sequencing was naive CD4+ T cells from PBMCs. Subset described: CD45RA+ positively selected. CDR3 protein: CASSLRQGDYEQYF. CDR3 in DNA: TGTGCCAGCAGCTTGAGGCAGGGGGACTACGAGCAGTACTTC.